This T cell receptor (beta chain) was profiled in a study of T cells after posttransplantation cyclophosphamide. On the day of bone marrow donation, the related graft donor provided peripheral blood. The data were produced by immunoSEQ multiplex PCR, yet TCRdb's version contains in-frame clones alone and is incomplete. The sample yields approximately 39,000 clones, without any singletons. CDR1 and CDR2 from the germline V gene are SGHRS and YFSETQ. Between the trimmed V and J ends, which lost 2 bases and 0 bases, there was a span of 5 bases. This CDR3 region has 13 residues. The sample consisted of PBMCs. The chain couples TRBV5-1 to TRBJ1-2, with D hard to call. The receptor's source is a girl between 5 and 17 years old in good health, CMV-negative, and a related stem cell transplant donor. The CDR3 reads CASSFSANYGYTF. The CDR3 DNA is TGCGCCAGCAGCTTCAGTGCTAACTATGGCTACACCTTC.